What follows is one T cell receptor beta chain and its context. Its antigen is not identified. This sample was taken from a study of T-cell memory formation after mild COVID-19. Study-level information: TCR clusters were mostly donor specific. Whole-study findings and limits: Later expanders leaned CD4+, whereas day 15 to 85 contracting clones were balanced CD4/CD8. Some clones that responded turned up in pre-infection memory, which suggests that cross-reactive memory joined in.

Amplification by 5'RACE using constant-segment primers produced TCR alpha and TCR beta cDNA libraries that carried sample barcodes and UMIs. TCRdb analysed the 5' RACE reads with MiXCR anew, one entry per CDR3 protein. The sample has roughly 350,000 distinct CDR3 sequences, roughly an eighth seen once. This CDR3 contains 12 residues. Germline V gives CDR1 MNHEY, CDR2 SVGEGT. Trimming stripped 3 bases from V and 4 bases from J, with 5 bases between. Material for sequencing was PBMCs or a T cell subset sorted from them (not recorded which). This chain uses TRBV6-2 or TRBV6-3 with TRBJ2-3, with D hard to call. The clonotype originates from a man aged 18-30 years who had mild COVID-19 (a few samples of this study predate the infection). Cell type and time point are not known. CDR3 in amino acids: CASSYPADTQYF. CDR3 DNA sequence: TGTGCCAGCAGTTATCCTGCAGATACGCAGTATTTT.